This is a list of T cell receptor beta chains from one sample in a study of vaccination and CD4 T cells after COVID-19. From the PCR reads, TCRdb called clonotypes with MiXCR, one entry per CDR3 protein. The sample has some 12,000 distinct CDR3 sequences; roughly 55% are singletons. Which antigens these TCRs recognize remains unknown. Sequencing input: CD4+ T cells from blood, cultured in vitro. The receptors were gathered from a human donor who had recovered from COVID-19. The CDR3 runs from the conserved cysteine through the conserved F or W. The D gene is left open where the match is weak. Clone size is stated in some rows and not others, as once, few, many or a class when expanded.

J | size | length | D | V | DNA | CDR3
TRBJ2-3 | medium-sized | 16 | TRBD1 | TRBV27 | TGTGCCAGCAGCAACGACAGGGGCGTGGGCACAGATACGCAGTATTTT | CASSNDRGVGTDTQYF
TRBJ2-3 | - | 16 | - | TRBV7-6 | TGTGCCAGCAGCTTACGCTCTGCAGCTAACACAGATACGCAGTATTTT | CASSLRSAANTDTQYF
TRBJ2-7 | few | 14 | - | TRBV10-1 | TGCGCCAGCAGTGAAAGGGGATATGGCGACGAGCAGTACTTC | CASSERGYGDEQYF
TRBJ2-4 | - | 19 | TRBD2 | TRBV20-1 | TGCAGTGTCCCTAGCCGGGGACTAGCGGGAGGGATAGCCAAAAACATTCAGTACTTC | CSVPSRGLAGGIAKNIQYF
TRBJ2-7 | - | 14 | - | TRBV6-1 | TGTGCCAGCAATTTTCAGGCCATCTCCTACGAGCAGTACTTC | CASNFQAISYEQYF
TRBJ2-2 | few | 13 | - | TRBV7-3 | TGTGCCAGCAGCTCCTCCGAGACCGGGGAGCTGTTTTTT | CASSSSETGELFF
TRBJ2-7 | - | 13 | - | TRBV7-2 | TGTGCCAGCAGCTTAGGTGTGGGCTACGAGCAGTACTTC | CASSLGVGYEQYF
TRBJ2-2 | - | 16 | TRBD1 | TRBV28 | TGTGCCAGCACCTTTGCCGGGACAGCGAACACCGGGGAGCTGTTTTTT | CASTFAGTANTGELFF
TRBJ2-4 | - | 14 | - | TRBV28 | TGTGCCGCAGGCCTGCACCTAGCCAAAAACATTCAGTACTTC | CAAGLHLAKNIQYF
TRBJ2-2 | - | 16 | TRBD2 | TRBV19 | TGTGCCAGTAGTCTCACTAGCGGGAGAGGAACCGGGGAGCTGTTTTTT | CASSLTSGRGTGELFF
TRBJ1-6 | - | 14 | TRBD1 | TRBV2 | TGTGCCAGCAGACGGGACAGGGTAGGATCACCCCTCCACTTT | CASRRDRVGSPLHF
TRBJ2-1 | - | 15 | - | TRBV7-8 | TGTGCCAGCAGCTCTAGCGCCCGCTCCTACAATGAGCAGTTCTTC | CASSSSARSYNEQFF
TRBJ2-7 | few | 13 | - | TRBV7-9 | TGTGCCAGCAGCTTATTAGAAGCTCGTGAGCAGTACTTC | CASSLLEAREQYF
TRBJ1-6 | few | 14 | - | TRBV20-1 | TGCAGTGCGGGACGAGGACAGATGGATTCACCCCTCCACTTT | CSAGRGQMDSPLHF
TRBJ1-1 | - | 14 | - | TRBV28 | TGTGCCAGCAGGGTGACAGCCATGAACACTGAAGCTTTCTTT | CASRVTAMNTEAFF
TRBJ1-1 | few | 13 | TRBD1 | TRBV5-1 | TGCGCCAGCAGCCTAACAGGGGACACTGAAGCTTTCTTT | CASSLTGDTEAFF
TRBJ2-3 | - | 15 | TRBD1 | TRBV7-3 | TGTGCCAGCAGCTCGACAGGGGGCGGAACAGATACGCAGTATTTT | CASSSTGGGTDTQYF
TRBJ1-5 | - | 16 | - | TRBV20-1 | TGCAGTGCTGTCGGGTCGTCCGGGACCCAAAATCAGCCCCAGCATTTT | CSAVGSSGTQNQPQHF